This entry concerns a single T cell receptor (beta chain). These data belong to a study of shared clonotypes between healthy human individuals. Trimming removed 1 base at V and 2 bases at J, with 9 bases between. CDR3 length: 14 amino acids. Germline values: CDR1 KGHSH, CDR2 LQKENI. Here immunoSEQ multiplex PCR was the method, and the copy in TCRdb shows in-frame clones only, minus some. The table shows about 460,000 clones, with approximately 77% occurring only once. This clonotype originated in a woman aged 40 to 50 in good health. Some clones in this sample may be carry-over from other donors' samples. The specimen sequenced was PBMCs. This chain joins TRBV18 and TRBJ2-7, with D unclear. The CDR3 loop is CASSPRSLTYEQYF. CDR3 nucleotides: TGTGCCAGCTCACCACGAAGCCTTACCTACGAGCAGTACTTC.